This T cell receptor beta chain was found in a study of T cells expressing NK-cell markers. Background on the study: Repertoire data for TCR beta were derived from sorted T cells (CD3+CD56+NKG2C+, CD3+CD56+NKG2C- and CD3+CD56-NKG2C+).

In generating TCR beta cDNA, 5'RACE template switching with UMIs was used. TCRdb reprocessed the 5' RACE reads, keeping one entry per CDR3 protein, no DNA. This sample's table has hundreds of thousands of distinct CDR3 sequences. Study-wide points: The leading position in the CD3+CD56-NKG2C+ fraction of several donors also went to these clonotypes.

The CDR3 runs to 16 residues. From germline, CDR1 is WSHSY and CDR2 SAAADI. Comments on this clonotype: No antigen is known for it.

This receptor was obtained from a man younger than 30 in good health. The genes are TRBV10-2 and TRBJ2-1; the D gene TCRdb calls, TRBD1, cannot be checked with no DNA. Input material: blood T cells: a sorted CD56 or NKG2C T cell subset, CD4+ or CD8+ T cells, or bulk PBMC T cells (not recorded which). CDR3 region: CASSVSVAGISNEQFF.